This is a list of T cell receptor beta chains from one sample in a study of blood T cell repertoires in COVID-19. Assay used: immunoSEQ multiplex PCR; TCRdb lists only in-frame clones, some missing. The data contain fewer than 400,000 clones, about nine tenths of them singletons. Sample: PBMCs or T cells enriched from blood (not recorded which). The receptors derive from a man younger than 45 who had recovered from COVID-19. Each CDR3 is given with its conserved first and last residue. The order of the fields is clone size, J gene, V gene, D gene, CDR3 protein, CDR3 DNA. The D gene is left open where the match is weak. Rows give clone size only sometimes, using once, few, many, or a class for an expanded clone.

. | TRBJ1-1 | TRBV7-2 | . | CASSLAQGWNTEAFF | TGTGCCAGCAGCTTAGCCCAGGGGTGGAACACTGAAGCTTTCTTT
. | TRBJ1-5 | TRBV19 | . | CASSFLTDQPQHF | TGTGCCAGTAGTTTTTTGACAGATCAGCCCCAGCATTTT
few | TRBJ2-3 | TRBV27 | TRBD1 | CASSLTYRGSQYF | TGTGCCAGCAGTTTAACCTACAGGGGGTCGCAGTATTTT
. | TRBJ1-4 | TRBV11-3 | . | CASSLGAAQSTNEKLFF | TGTGCCAGCAGCTTAGGGGCCGCTCAGTCAACTAATGAAAAACTGTTTTTT
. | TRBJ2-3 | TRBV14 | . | CASNPPGALRGTQYF | TGTGCCAGCAACCCTCCGGGAGCTCTACGGGGTACGCAGTATTTT
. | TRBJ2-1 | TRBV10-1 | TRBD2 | CATIPGTSGGNEQFF | TGCGCCACCATTCCCGGGACTAGCGGGGGAAATGAGCAGTTCTTC
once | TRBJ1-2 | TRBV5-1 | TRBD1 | CASSSDRDGYTF | TGCGCCAGCAGCTCGGACAGGGATGGCTACACCTTC
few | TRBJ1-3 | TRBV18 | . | CASSPEARRTGNTIYF | TGTGCCAGCTCACCGGAGGCCCGCAGGACTGGAAACACCATATATTTT
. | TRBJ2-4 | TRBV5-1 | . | CASSLSARKDMKSKNIQYF | TGCGCCAGCAGCTTGTCGGCCCGCAAAGACATGAAGAGCAAAAACATTCAGTACTTC
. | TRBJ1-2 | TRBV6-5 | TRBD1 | CASSYTGGSGGYTF | TGTGCCAGCAGTTACACAGGGGGATCTGGGGGCTACACCTTC
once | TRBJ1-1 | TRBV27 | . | CASSLLGGRTEAFF | TGTGCCAGCAGTTTACTAGGGGGACGAACTGAAGCTTTCTTT
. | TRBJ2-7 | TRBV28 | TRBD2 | CASSSPPGRGGAYEQYF | TGTGCCAGCAGTTCCCCCCCCGGGCGGGGGGGGGCTTACGAGCAGTACTTC
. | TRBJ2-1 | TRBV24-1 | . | CATSYSNNEQFF | TGTGCCACCAGTTACTCCAACAATGAGCAGTTCTTC
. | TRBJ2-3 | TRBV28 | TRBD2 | CASSPLLAGVTDTQYF | TGTGCCAGCAGTCCCCTACTAGCGGGGGTCACAGATACGCAGTATTTT
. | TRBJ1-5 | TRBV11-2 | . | CASSLGQYSNQPQHF | TGTGCCAGCAGCTTAGGGCAATATAGCAATCAGCCCCAGCATTTT
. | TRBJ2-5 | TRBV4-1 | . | CASSHPNQETQYF | TGCGCCAGCAGCCATCCAAACCAAGAGACCCAGTACTTC
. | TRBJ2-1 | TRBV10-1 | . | CASSEHPRGSYNEQFF | TGCGCCAGCAGTGAGCACCCTAGGGGATCCTACAATGAGCAGTTCTTC
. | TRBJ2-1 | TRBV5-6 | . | CASSSRGTYNEQFF | TGTGCCAGCAGCTCCCGGGGAACCTACAATGAGCAGTTCTTC
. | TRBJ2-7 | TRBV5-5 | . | CASSVGLIYEQYF | TGTGCCAGCAGCGTAGGACTGATATACGAGCAGTACTTC
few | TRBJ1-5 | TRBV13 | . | CASSPGVSNQPQHF | TGTGCCAGCAGTCCAGGGGTTTCAAATCAGCCCCAGCATTTT
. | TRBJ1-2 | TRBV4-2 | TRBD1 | CASSRGTAANYGYTF | TGTGCCAGCAGCCGCGGGACAGCAGCTAACTATGGCTACACCTTC
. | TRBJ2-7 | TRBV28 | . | CASKTGYPYEQYF | TGTGCCAGCAAAACAGGGTACCCCTACGAGCAGTACTTC
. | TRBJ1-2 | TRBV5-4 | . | CANSDGDYGYTF | TGTGCCAACTCGGACGGGGACTATGGCTACACCTTC
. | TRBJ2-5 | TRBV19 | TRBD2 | CASSPLSGRAAETQYF | TGTGCCAGTAGTCCCCTGAGCGGGAGGGCCGCCGAGACCCAGTACTTC
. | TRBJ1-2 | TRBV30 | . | CAWSITANYGYTF | TGTGCCTGGAGTATAACAGCAAACTATGGCTACACCTTC
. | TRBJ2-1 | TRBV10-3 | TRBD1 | CAIRTGTGLLGNEQFF | TGTGCCATCAGAACCGGGACAGGGTTATTGGGTAATGAGCAGTTCTTC
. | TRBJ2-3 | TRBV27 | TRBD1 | CASSSWDSSTDTQYF | TGTGCCAGCAGTTCATGGGACAGTAGCACAGATACGCAGTATTTT
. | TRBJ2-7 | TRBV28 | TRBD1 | CASSQGGPHYEQYF | TGTGCCAGCAGCCAAGGGGGCCCTCACTACGAGCAGTACTTC
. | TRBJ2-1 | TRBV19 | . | CASSPRGRHPYNEQFF | TGTGCCAGTAGCCCCAGGGGTAGGCACCCCTACAATGAGCAGTTCTTC
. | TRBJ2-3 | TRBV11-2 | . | CASSAIGASTDTQYF | TGTGCCAGCAGCGCAATAGGGGCTAGCACAGATACGCAGTATTTT
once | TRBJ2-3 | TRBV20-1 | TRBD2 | CSASGEGTQYF | TGCAGTGCTTCTGGGGAGGGTACGCAGTATTTT
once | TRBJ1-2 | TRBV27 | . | CASSPSTGVSDGYTF | TGTGCCAGCAGCCCAAGCACGGGGGTCTCGGATGGCTACACCTTC
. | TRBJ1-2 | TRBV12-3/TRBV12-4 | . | CASSLRGLRGYTF | TGTGCCAGCAGTTTGCGGGGCTTGAGAGGCTACACCTTC
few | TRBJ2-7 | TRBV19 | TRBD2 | CASSIRRLAGGICYF | TGTGCCAGTAGTATAAGGCGACTAGCGGGAGGTATCTGTTACTTC
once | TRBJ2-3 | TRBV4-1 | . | CASSHAPTSTDTQYF | TGCGCCAGCAGCCACGCACCAACTAGCACAGATACGCAGTATTTT
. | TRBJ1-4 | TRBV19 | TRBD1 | CASQTGVTEKLFF | TGTGCCAGCCAGACAGGGGTTACTGAAAAACTGTTTTTT
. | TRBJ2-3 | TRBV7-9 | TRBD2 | CASSTPGLNTDTQYF | TGTGCCAGCAGTACACCGGGACTAAACACAGATACGCAGTATTTT
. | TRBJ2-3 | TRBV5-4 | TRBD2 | CASSRPGGPGTDTQYF | TGTGCCAGCAGCAGACCGGGGGGGCCCGGCACAGATACGCAGTATTTT
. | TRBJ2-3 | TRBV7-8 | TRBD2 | CASSSRTSSHTQYF | TGTGCCAGCAGCTCGAGGACTAGCTCTCATACGCAGTATTTT
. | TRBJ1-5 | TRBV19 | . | CASSMEDRGSQPQHF | TGTGCCAGTAGTATGGAGGACAGAGGAAGTCAGCCCCAGCATTTT
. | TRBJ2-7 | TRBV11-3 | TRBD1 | CASSLGTGSNEQYF | TGTGCCAGCAGCTTAGGGACAGGGAGCAACGAGCAGTACTTC
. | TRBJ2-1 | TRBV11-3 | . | CASGSVAGIGEQFF | TGTGCCAGCGGATCGGTGGCGGGGATCGGTGAGCAGTTCTTC
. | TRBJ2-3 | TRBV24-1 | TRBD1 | CATSVVTGSTDTQYF | TGTGCCACCAGTGTAGTGACAGGGAGCACAGATACGCAGTATTTT
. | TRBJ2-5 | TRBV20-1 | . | CSASYGQETQYF | TGCAGTGCTAGTTACGGCCAAGAGACCCAGTACTTC
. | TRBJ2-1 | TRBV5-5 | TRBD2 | CASSLVLAGVYNEQFF | TGTGCCAGCAGCTTGGTACTAGCGGGGGTCTACAATGAGCAGTTCTTC
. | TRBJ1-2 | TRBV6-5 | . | CASSVEWGGAYGYTF | TGTGCCAGCTCAGTCGAGTGGGGGGGAGCCTATGGCTACACCTTC
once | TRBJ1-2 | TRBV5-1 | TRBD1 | CASSLFLGQGTNYGYTF | TGCGCCAGCAGCTTGTTCCTTGGACAGGGGACTAACTATGGCTACACCTTC
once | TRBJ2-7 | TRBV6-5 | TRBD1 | CASSLRTGLSGQYF | TGTGCCAGCAGTTTACGGACAGGGCTTTCGGGGCAGTACTTC
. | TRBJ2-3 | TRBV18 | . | CASSPSSRSTDTQYF | TGTGCCAGCTCCCCCTCTTCCCGTTCCACAGATACGCAGTATTTT
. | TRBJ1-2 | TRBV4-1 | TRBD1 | CASSQVDRVPKINYGYTF | TGCGCCAGCAGCCAAGTGGACAGGGTTCCCAAAATTAACTATGGCTACACCTTC
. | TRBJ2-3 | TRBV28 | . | CASSLPGSTDTQYF | TGTGCCAGCAGTTTACCCGGGAGTACGGATACGCAGTATTTT
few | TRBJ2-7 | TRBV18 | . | CASSPGFGGRDEQYF | TGTGCCAGCTCACCGGGGTTCGGGGGACGTGACGAGCAGTACTTC
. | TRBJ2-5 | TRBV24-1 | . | CATSDPQTGFETQYF | TGTGCCACCAGTGATCCACAGACAGGTTTTGAGACCCAGTACTTC